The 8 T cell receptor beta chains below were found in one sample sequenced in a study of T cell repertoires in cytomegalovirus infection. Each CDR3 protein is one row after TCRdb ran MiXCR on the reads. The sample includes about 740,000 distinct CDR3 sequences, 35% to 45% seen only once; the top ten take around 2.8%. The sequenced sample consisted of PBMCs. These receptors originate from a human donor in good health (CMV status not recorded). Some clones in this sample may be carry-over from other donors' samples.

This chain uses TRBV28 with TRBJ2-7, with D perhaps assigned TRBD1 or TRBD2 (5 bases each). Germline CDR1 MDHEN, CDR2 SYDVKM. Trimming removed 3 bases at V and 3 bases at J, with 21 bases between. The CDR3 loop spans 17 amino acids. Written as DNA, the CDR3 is TGTGCCAGCAGTTTCCCCACCCAGAGGGTGAGGGGCTACGAGCAGTACTTC. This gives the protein CASSFPTQRVRGYEQYF.

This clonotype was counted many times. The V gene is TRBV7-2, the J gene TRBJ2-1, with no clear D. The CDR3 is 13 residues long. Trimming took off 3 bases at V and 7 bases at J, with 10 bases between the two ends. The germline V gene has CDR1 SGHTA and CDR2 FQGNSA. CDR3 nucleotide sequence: TGTGCCAGCAGCTTGGGAATGGGGAATGAGCAGTTCTTC. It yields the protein CASSLGMGNEQFF.

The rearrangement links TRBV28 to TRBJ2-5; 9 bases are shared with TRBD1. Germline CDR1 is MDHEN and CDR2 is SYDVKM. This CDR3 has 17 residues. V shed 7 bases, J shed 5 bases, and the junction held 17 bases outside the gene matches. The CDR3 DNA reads TGTGCCAGCACCTTAGGGGCAACAGGGGGCGGACGGGAGACCCAGTACTTC. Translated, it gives CASTLGATGGGRETQYF.

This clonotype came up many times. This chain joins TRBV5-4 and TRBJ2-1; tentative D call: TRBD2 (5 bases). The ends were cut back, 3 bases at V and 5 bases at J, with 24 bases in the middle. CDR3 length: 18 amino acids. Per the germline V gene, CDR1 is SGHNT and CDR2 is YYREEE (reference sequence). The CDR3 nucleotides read TGTGCCAGCAGCTCCACGGATACTGGGAGCGTACAAAACAATGAGCAGTTCTTC. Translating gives CASSSTDTGSVQNNEQFF.

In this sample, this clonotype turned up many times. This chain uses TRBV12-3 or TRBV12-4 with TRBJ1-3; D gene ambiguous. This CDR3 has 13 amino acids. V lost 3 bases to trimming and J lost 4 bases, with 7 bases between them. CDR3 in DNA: TGTGCCAGCAGTTTGCAATCAGGAAACACCATATATTTT. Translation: CASSLQSGNTIYF.

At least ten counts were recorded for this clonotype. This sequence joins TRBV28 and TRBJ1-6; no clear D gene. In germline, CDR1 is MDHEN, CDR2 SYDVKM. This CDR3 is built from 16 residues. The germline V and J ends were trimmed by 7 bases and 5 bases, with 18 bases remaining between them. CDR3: CASTSPGELDNSPLHF. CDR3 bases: TGTGCCAGCACCTCTCCCGGGGAGCTTGATAATTCACCCCTCCACTTT.

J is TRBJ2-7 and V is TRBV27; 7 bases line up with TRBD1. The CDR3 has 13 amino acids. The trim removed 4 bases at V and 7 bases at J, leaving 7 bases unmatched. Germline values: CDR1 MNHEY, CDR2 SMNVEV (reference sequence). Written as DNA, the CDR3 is TGTGCCAGCAGTTCCCAGACAGGGCTAGAGCAGTACTTC. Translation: CASSSQTGLEQYF.

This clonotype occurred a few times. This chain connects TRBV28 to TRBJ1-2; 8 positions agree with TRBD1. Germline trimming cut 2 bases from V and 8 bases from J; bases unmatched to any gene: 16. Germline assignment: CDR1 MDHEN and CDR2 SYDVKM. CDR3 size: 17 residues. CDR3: CASSLRGRGRLPGGYTF. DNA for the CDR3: TGTGCCAGCAGTTTAAGGGGCAGGGGGCGACTCCCGGGGGGCTACACCTTC.